A selection of T cell receptor beta chains follows, all from one sample in a study of CD8+ T cells in alopecia areata. TCRdb's copy holds only in-frame clones and misses some; the assay was immunoSEQ multiplex PCR. This repertoire shows about 110,000 clones, 45% to 60% found once; its top ten account for 20% to 30%. Sequenced: NKG2D-low CD8+ T cells sorted from blood. Receptor source: a human donor with alopecia areata. Each CDR3 is given with its conserved first and last residue. The order of the fields is J gene, clone size, CDR3 length, D gene, V gene, CDR3 protein, CDR3 DNA. The D gene is left open where the match is weak. Clone size is not always given. Where it is, it says once, few, many or a class for expanded clones.

j_gene: TRBJ1-1
abundance: -
len: 15
d_gene: TRBD1
v_gene: TRBV5-1
CDR3aa: CASSPRQGVHTEAFF
CDR3nt: TGCGCCAGCAGCCCGAGACAGGGGGTACACACTGAAGCTTTCTTT

j_gene: TRBJ2-1
abundance: -
len: 16
d_gene: TRBD2
v_gene: TRBV7-8
CDR3aa: CASSLGSSGRMHEQFF
CDR3nt: TGTGCCAGCAGCTTAGGGTCTAGCGGGAGGATGCATGAGCAGTTCTTC

j_gene: TRBJ2-3
abundance: -
len: 16
d_gene: -
v_gene: TRBV29-1
CDR3aa: CSVEDWGEGATDTQYF
CDR3nt: TGCAGCGTTGAAGATTGGGGGGAGGGGGCGACAGATACGCAGTATTTT

j_gene: TRBJ2-3
abundance: -
len: 19
d_gene: TRBD2
v_gene: TRBV13
CDR3aa: CASSHGTDRLAGATDTQYF
CDR3nt: TGTGCCAGCAGCCATGGGACAGACCGACTAGCGGGGGCCACAGATACGCAGTATTTT

j_gene: TRBJ2-7
abundance: -
len: 15
d_gene: -
v_gene: TRBV12-5
CDR3aa: CASSLESGTGHEQYF
CDR3nt: TGTGCTAGCTCCCTAGAAAGCGGGACAGGACACGAGCAGTACTTC

j_gene: TRBJ2-7
abundance: -
len: 14
d_gene: -
v_gene: TRBV6-6
CDR3aa: CASSLESSAYEQYF
CDR3nt: TGTGCCAGCAGTTTGGAAAGTTCAGCCTACGAGCAGTACTTC

j_gene: TRBJ2-1
abundance: -
len: 14
d_gene: TRBD2
v_gene: TRBV27
CDR3aa: CASSELAGDNEQFF
CDR3nt: TGTGCCAGCAGCGAACTAGCGGGAGACAATGAGCAGTTCTTC

j_gene: TRBJ1-4
abundance: -
len: 14
d_gene: -
v_gene: TRBV7-9
CDR3aa: CASSFPATNEKLFF
CDR3nt: TGTGCCAGCAGCTTTCCCGCAACTAATGAAAAACTGTTTTTT

j_gene: TRBJ2-5
abundance: few
len: 17
d_gene: -
v_gene: TRBV7-9
CDR3aa: CASSLVWSTTIQETQYF
CDR3nt: TGTGCCAGCAGCTTAGTTTGGTCGACTACTATCCAAGAGACCCAGTACTTC

j_gene: TRBJ2-7
abundance: -
len: 15
d_gene: TRBD2
v_gene: TRBV28
CDR3aa: CASSLVGTSGYEQYF
CDR3nt: TGTGCCAGCAGTTTGGTCGGGACTAGCGGCTACGAGCAGTACTTC

j_gene: TRBJ2-7
abundance: -
len: 12
d_gene: -
v_gene: TRBV6-1
CDR3aa: CASRVSSYEQYF
CDR3nt: TGTGCCAGCAGGGTGAGCTCCTACGAGCAGTACTTC

j_gene: TRBJ2-5
abundance: few
len: 9
d_gene: -
v_gene: TRBV29-1
CDR3aa: CSVDLNQYF
CDR3nt: TGCAGCGTTGATTTGAACCAGTACTTC

j_gene: TRBJ2-3
abundance: few
len: 14
d_gene: TRBD1
v_gene: TRBV9
CDR3aa: CASSRTGGSDTQYF
CDR3nt: TGTGCCAGCAGCAGAACAGGGGGCAGCGATACGCAGTATTTT

j_gene: TRBJ1-1
abundance: once
len: 15
d_gene: -
v_gene: TRBV9
CDR3aa: CASSVRVNANTEAFF
CDR3nt: TGTGCCAGCAGCGTCCGGGTTAATGCAAACACTGAAGCTTTCTTT

j_gene: TRBJ1-5
abundance: few
len: 12
d_gene: -
v_gene: TRBV29-1
CDR3aa: CSVEDGEGPQHF
CDR3nt: TGCAGCGTTGAAGATGGGGAGGGGCCCCAGCATTTT

j_gene: TRBJ1-2
abundance: -
len: 13
d_gene: -
v_gene: TRBV30
CDR3aa: CAWSTKLGYGYTF
CDR3nt: TGTGCCTGGAGTACTAAACTAGGGTATGGCTACACCTTC

j_gene: TRBJ2-5
abundance: -
len: 13
d_gene: -
v_gene: TRBV7-9
CDR3aa: CASRSWGVETQYF
CDR3nt: TGTGCCAGCCGCTCTTGGGGGGTAGAGACCCAGTACTTC

j_gene: TRBJ2-3
abundance: -
len: 16
d_gene: TRBD1
v_gene: TRBV28
CDR3aa: CASSSPGTGRADTQYF
CDR3nt: TGTGCCAGCAGTTCGCCCGGGACAGGGCGGGCAGATACGCAGTATTTT

j_gene: TRBJ1-2
abundance: -
len: 13
d_gene: -
v_gene: TRBV7-2
CDR3aa: CASSSGHAYGYTF
CDR3nt: TGTGCCAGCAGCTCGGGACATGCCTATGGCTACACCTTC

j_gene: TRBJ2-1
abundance: -
len: 14
d_gene: TRBD2
v_gene: TRBV7-3
CDR3aa: CASRETSGNNEQFF
CDR3nt: TGTGCCAGCAGGGAGACTAGCGGGAACAATGAGCAGTTCTTC

j_gene: TRBJ2-6
abundance: -
len: 16
d_gene: TRBD1
v_gene: TRBV6-5
CDR3aa: CASSYGTGTGANVLTF
CDR3nt: TGTGCCAGCAGTTACGGGACAGGGACTGGGGCCAACGTCCTGACTTTC

j_gene: TRBJ2-1
abundance: -
len: 16
d_gene: -
v_gene: TRBV10-3
CDR3aa: CAIRSVGGQGNNEQFF
CDR3nt: TGTGCCATCAGATCAGTGGGTGGGCAGGGGAACAATGAGCAGTTCTTC

j_gene: TRBJ2-7
abundance: -
len: 15
d_gene: TRBD2
v_gene: TRBV29-1
CDR3aa: CSVAGGESLFAEQYF
CDR3nt: TGCAGCGTTGCCGGGGGGGAGAGTCTTTTTGCCGAGCAGTACTTC

j_gene: TRBJ2-5
abundance: -
len: 16
d_gene: TRBD1
v_gene: TRBV13
CDR3aa: CASSQNQGANQETQYF
CDR3nt: TGTGCCAGCAGCCAAAATCAGGGGGCGAACCAAGAGACCCAGTACTTC